The 24 T cell receptor beta chains below all came from one sample that was sequenced in a study of blood T cell repertoires in COVID-19. The table came from immunoSEQ multiplex PCR; TCRdb's copy has only in-frame clones and leaves some out. The table has fewer than 350,000 clones, 85% seen once. The sample comprised PBMCs or T cells enriched from blood (not recorded which). These receptors were collected from a woman aged 25 to 45 who had been exposed to COVID-19.

In this sample, this clone turned up a few times. The CDR3, as DNA: TGTGCCATCAGTGAGTACATCGGTGAGGACACTGAAGCTTTCTTT. It yields the protein CAISEYIGEDTEAFF. The chain uses TRBV10-3 and TRBJ1-1; D gene ambiguous. Germline CDR1 ENHRY, CDR2 SYGVKD. Trimming removed 1 base from V and 3 bases from J, with 12 bases in between. The CDR3 contains 15 residues.

The V call is TRBV9, the J call TRBJ2-2, with D tentatively TRBD1 (5 bases). CDR1 SGDLS and CDR2 YYNGEE come from the germline V gene. V dropped 5 bases and J dropped 5 bases, with 16 bases sitting between them. The CDR3 totals 15 residues. The CDR3 region has the DNA TGTGCCAGCAGGGAAGGGGAAATGAGTACCGGGGAGCTGTTTTTT. Translated: CASREGEMSTGELFF.

This rearrangement joins TRBV5-4 to TRBJ1-2; a weak D match, TRBD1 (6 bases). Trimming took off 6 bases at V and 2 bases at J, with 14 bases between the two ends. CDR3 size: 14 residues. Germline CDR1 SGHNT, CDR2 YYREEE (reference sequence). The CDR3 spells CASTSRGGNYGYTF. CDR3 bases: TGTGCCAGCACCTCTCGAGGGGGAAACTATGGCTACACCTTC.

The chain uses TRBV30 and TRBJ2-5, with D possibly TRBD1 on 7 matching bases. Germline-derived CDR1 and CDR2 are GTSNPN and SVGIG (reference sequence). The V and J ends lost 2 bases and 7 bases respectively, with 11 bases between them. This CDR3 has 12 amino acids. For the CDR3, the DNA is TGTGCCTGGAGTCCCCAGGGGGGGACCCAGTACTTC. This codes for CAWSPQGGTQYF. The complete variable domain, with remaining parts taken from reference TRBV30 and TRBJ2-5, reads SQTIHQWPATLVQPVGSPLSLECTVEGTSNPNLYWYRQAAGRGLQLLFYSVGIGQISSEVPQNLSASRPQDRQFILSSKKLLLSDSGFYLCAWSPQGGTQYFGPGTRLLVL.

V usage is TRBV4-2 and J usage is TRBJ1-6; possibly TRBD1 for D (5 bases). Trimming removed 0 bases at V and 10 bases at J, with 19 bases between. The CDR3 has 17 residues. Germline loops: CDR1 LGHNA, CDR2 YNFKEQ. As DNA, the CDR3 is TGTGCCAGCAGCCAAGACTCGATGGGGCCCCCAGGGTCACCCCTCCACTTT. Translating it yields CASSQDSMGPPGSPLHF.

The rearrangement links TRBV27 to TRBJ1-6; the D is unclear. The CDR3 is 12 residues long. Germline V gene lookup returns CDR1 MNHEY and CDR2 SMNVEV (reference sequence). Deletions cut 2 bases from V and 7 bases from J, with 3 bases between. In nucleotides, the CDR3 is TGTGCCAGCAGTTTAGTAAATTCACCCCTCCACTTT. Translating it yields CASSLVNSPLHF.

The CDR3 is CASSPYSGYGYTF. CDR3 sequence (DNA): TGTGCCAGCAGCCCCTACAGTGGGTATGGCTACACCTTC. This chain uses TRBV7-9 with TRBJ1-2; D gene uncertain. From germline, CDR1 is SEHNR and CDR2 FQNEAQ (reference sequence). This CDR3 has 13 amino acids. V was clipped by 5 bases and J by 5 bases, with 12 bases between them.

The chain joins TRBV28 to TRBJ2-7; 8 positions match TRBD1. The CDR3 extends over 17 amino acids. After removal of 5 bases from V and 2 bases from J, the junction contained 14 bases not matched to a gene. CDR1 and CDR2 from the germline V gene are MDHEN and SYDVKM. CDR3 coding DNA: TGTGCCAGCAGTCACGCTAATAGACAGGGGTGGGCCTACGAGCAGTACTTC. Its translation: CASSHANRQGWAYEQYF. Complete variable domain (other parts from reference TRBV28 and TRBJ2-7): DVKVTQSSRYLVKRTGEKVFLECVQDMDHENMFWYRQDPGLGLRLIYFSYDVKMKEKGDIPEGYSVSREKKERFSLILESASTNQTSMYLCASSHANRQGWAYEQYFGPGTRLTVT.

The V gene is TRBV7-3, the J gene TRBJ2-1, with 8 bases identical to TRBD2. Germline V gives CDR1 SGHTA, CDR2 FQGTGA. The junction had 13 bases not matched to a gene; V was cut back by 5 bases and J by 7 bases. The CDR3 consists of 16 residues. The CDR3 region has the DNA TGTGCCAGCAGCCGAGGGGCTAGCGGGTTTTGGAATGAGCAGTTCTTC. Its translation: CASSRGASGFWNEQFF.

The rearrangement joins TRBV30 to TRBJ1-1; possible D gene TRBD1, 6 bases. CDR1 and CDR2 from the germline V gene are GTSNPN and SVGIG (reference sequence). This CDR3 has 14 residues. V was pared by 4 bases and J by 4 bases, with 16 bases between. The CDR3 loop reads CAWKGERPGTEAFF. The CDR3 bases are TGTGCCTGGAAGGGGGAACGTCCTGGCACTGAAGCTTTCTTT.

CDR3 in amino acids: CASSPDRGGGSNQPQHF. The DNA of the CDR3 is TGTGCCAGCAGTCCGGACAGGGGAGGAGGCAGCAATCAGCCCCAGCATTTT. The V call is TRBV9, the J call TRBJ1-5, with 9 bases identical to TRBD1. CDR1 and CDR2 (germline): SGDLS, YYNGEE. CDR3 length equals 17 residues. V shed 5 bases, J shed 1 base, and the junction held 10 bases outside the gene matches.

J is TRBJ1-2 and V is TRBV6-2 or TRBV6-3; 7 positions agree with TRBD1. The CDR3 totals 15 residues. V gave up 2 bases and J gave up 4 bases; unmatched junction bases: 7. Germline V gives CDR1 MNHEY, CDR2 SVGEGT. CDR3 amino acids: CASSYPGGGRYGYTF. In nucleotides, the CDR3 is TGTGCCAGCAGTTACCCCGGAGGGGGCCGCTATGGCTACACCTTC.

The genes are TRBV9 and TRBJ2-7; D call uncertain. Looked up from germline, CDR1 is SGDLS and CDR2 is YYNGEE. The CDR3 sequence is 13 residues long. Trimming shortened V by 0 bases and J by 1 base, and 5 bases separated the two germline ends. For the CDR3, the DNA is TGTGCCAGCAGCGTAGCAGCGTCCTACGAGCAGTACTTC. Translating gives CASSVAASYEQYF.

The chain uses TRBV15 and TRBJ2-5; 11 bases map to TRBD2. Germline trimming cut 3 bases from V and 3 bases from J; bases unmatched to any gene: 3. CDR1 LNHNV and CDR2 YYDKDF come from the germline V gene (reference sequence). The CDR3 length is 15 residues. The CDR3 nucleotides are TGTGCCACCAGCAGGCAGACTAGCGGGGAAGAGACCCAGTACTTC. Protein sequence: CATSRQTSGEETQYF.

This sequence joins TRBV6-2 or TRBV6-3 and TRBJ1-1; 9 positions match TRBD1. Trimming removed 6 bases from V and 10 bases from J; junction bases left unmatched: 12. The CDR3 covers 14 residues. CDR1 is MNHEY and CDR2 is SVGEGT in the germline V gene. The DNA for the CDR3 is TGTGCCAGCAGCTTACAGGGGGCCGTTTCCCGAGCTTTCTTT. Protein product: CASSLQGAVSRAFF.

The chain recombines TRBV1 with TRBJ2-5; no DNA check was done on the table's D call, TRBD1. TRBV1 is tagged as a pseudogene. CDR3 size: 18 residues. The CDR3 region is CTSSQDDRGTGSKETQYF. In DNA form, the CDR3 reads TGCACCAGCAGCCAGGACGACCGCGGGACAGGGAGTAAAGAGACCCAGTACTTC.

The chain is built from TRBV18 and TRBJ1-2; 7 bases match TRBD1. Germline lookup yields CDR1 KGHSH and CDR2 LQKENI. With 6 bases clipped from V and 4 bases from J, the junction kept 2 bases outside the gene matches. The CDR3 is made up of 12 amino acids. In DNA, the CDR3 is TGTGCCAGCTCCCGGGACAGCTATGGCTACACCTTC. Encoded protein: CASSRDSYGYTF.

This rearrangement joins TRBV27 to TRBJ2-7, with TRBD1 identical over 8 bases. Germline V gene lookup returns CDR1 MNHEY and CDR2 SMNVEV (reference sequence). The CDR3 totals 16 residues. J gave up 4 bases and V 4 bases, and 12 bases lay outside the gene matches. This CDR3 is CASSSLLGQGKYEQYF. CDR3 sequence (DNA): TGTGCCAGCAGTTCACTCCTTGGACAGGGTAAGTACGAGCAGTACTTC.

The CDR3 loop reads CASSPAGTVYNEQFF. The CDR3 DNA follows: TGCGCCAGCAGCCCCGCCGGGACAGTCTACAATGAGCAGTTCTTC. The rearrangement joins TRBV4-1 to TRBJ2-1, with 7 bases aligning to TRBD1. The CDR3 is made up of 15 amino acids. J gave up 3 bases and V 4 bases, and 6 bases lay outside the gene matches. Germline CDR1 is MGHRA and CDR2 is YSYEKL.

This chain uses TRBV12-3 or TRBV12-4 with TRBJ2-7; D gene ambiguous. The CDR3 extends over 11 amino acids. The V end was cut by 7 bases, the J end by 6 bases, with 10 bases between. The CDR3 loop reads CASTQDGEQYF. The CDR3 DNA reads as TGTGCCAGCACCCAGGATGGCGAGCAGTACTTC.

This sequence joins TRBV27 and TRBJ2-5; D may be TRBD2 (6 bases). CDR3 length equals 15 residues. Trimming removed 7 bases at V and 2 bases at J, with 17 bases between. CDR1 and CDR2 (germline): MNHEY, SMNVEV (reference sequence). CDR3 residues: CASMIYRDLQETQYF. The CDR3 nucleotides read TGTGCCAGCATGATATACCGGGACTTACAAGAGACCCAGTACTTC.

This chain links TRBV6-2 or TRBV6-3 with TRBJ1-1; maybe TRBD1 (6 bases). This CDR3 has 18 residues. Trimming stripped 2 bases from V and 2 bases from J, with 21 bases between. The germline gives CDR1 MNHEY, CDR2 SVGEGT. CDR3: CASSYLPGAGPINTEAFF. For the CDR3, the DNA is TGTGCCAGCAGTTACCTCCCAGGGGCAGGCCCCATCAACACTGAAGCTTTCTTT.

This clone was seen more than once but under ten times. The V and J genes are TRBV28 and TRBJ2-2, with D hard to call. Germline loops: CDR1 MDHEN, CDR2 SYDVKM. V gave up 2 bases and J gave up 0 bases, with 7 bases separating them. The CDR3 extends over 15 amino acids. The CDR3 sequence is CASSLERANTGELFF. CDR3 DNA sequence: TGTGCCAGCAGTTTAGAGCGTGCGAACACCGGGGAGCTGTTTTTT.

The chain links TRBV24-1 to TRBJ2-5, with 8 bases aligning to TRBD1. The CDR3 loop spans 13 amino acids. The germline V gene has CDR1 KGHDR and CDR2 SFDVKD. J lost 5 bases, V lost 9 bases, and 7 bases had no gene match. CDR3 DNA sequence: TGTGCCACCGCAGGGGGCGCGAGGGAGACCCAGTACTTC. Translated: CATAGGARETQYF.